These 12 T cell receptor beta chains were all obtained from the same sample, sequenced in a study of cytomegalovirus exposure and HLA in healthy donors. PCR employed 60 Vbeta and 13 Jbeta primers. Repertoires were generated with immunoSEQ multiplex PCR, while TCRdb's copy carries only in-frame clones and drops some. There are more than 110,000 clones in the sample; 70% to 75% occur only once, and 1% to 1.5% lies in the top ten. The sample was PBMCs. These receptors all come from a woman aged 40 to 50 in good health and CMV-seronegative.

In nucleotides, the CDR3 is TGTGCCAGCAGTTCTTGGGGGCTAGGCGGGGAGCTGTTTTTT. It yields the protein CASSSWGLGGELFF. The chain combines TRBV5-4 with TRBJ2-2; D perhaps matches TRBD1 (6 bases). V shed 5 bases and J shed 7 bases, with 15 bases lying between them. Germline V CDR1 and CDR2: SGHNT, YYREEE (reference sequence). The CDR3 is 14 residues long.

The chain is built from TRBV10-3 and TRBJ1-5; 7 bases fit TRBD1. Germline V gene sequence: CDR1 ENHRY, CDR2 SYGVKD. The CDR3 runs 14 residues. The V gene end was trimmed by 8 bases and the J gene end by 9 bases; junction bases not matched to a gene: 13. The CDR3 reads CAIAGTAEDRPQHF. CDR3 nucleotides: TGTGCCATCGCCGGGACAGCGGAAGATCGGCCCCAGCATTTT.

This clone showed up just a few times. This rearrangement joins TRBV6-6 to TRBJ2-5; 7 nucleotides agree with TRBD1. The CDR3 spans 16 residues. CDR1 and CDR2 from the germline V gene are MNHNY and SVGAGI (reference sequence). The J segment lost 2 bases and the V segment lost 5 bases, leaving 11 bases of the junction unmatched. CDR3 amino acids: CASSNRGGMGQETQYF. CDR3 coding DNA: TGTGCCAGCAGTAACAGGGGCGGTATGGGGCAAGAGACCCAGTACTTC.

The chain combines TRBV5-1 with TRBJ1-2; D is ambiguous. This CDR3 is built from 15 residues. Trimming cost V 2 bases and J 0 bases, with 11 bases left between them. Germline CDR1 reads SGHRS; CDR2 reads YFSETQ. CDR3: CASSFIAGSNYGYTF. Here the CDR3 DNA reads TGCGCCAGCAGCTTTATCGCCGGGTCTAACTATGGCTACACCTTC.

In its sample, this clone was seen a few times. The chain joins TRBV7-6 to TRBJ2-7; possible D gene TRBD2, 6 bases. Germline assignment: CDR1 SGHVS and CDR2 FNYEAQ. Trimming took 3 bases from V and 9 from J, leaving 12 bases between them. CDR3 length: 12 residues. CDR3 region: CASSFSSGGQYF. CDR3 in DNA: TGTGCCAGCAGCTTTTCTTCCGGGGGGCAGTACTTC. The variable domain in full, with the rest retrieved from reference TRBV7-6 and TRBJ2-7, is GAGVSQSPRYKVTKRGQDVALRCDPISGHVSLYWYRQALGQGPEFLTYFNYEAQQDKSGLPNDRFSAERPEGSISTLTIQRTEQRDSAMYRCASSFSSGGQYFGPGTRLTVT.

This clone was found a few times. The V call is TRBV6-5, the J call TRBJ1-1; 7 positions agree with TRBD1. V was pared by 5 bases and J by 6 bases, with 3 bases of the junction left unmatched. CDR1 is MNHEY, CDR2 SVGAGI, per germline. This CDR3 has 12 amino acids. As DNA, the CDR3 is TGTGCCAGCAGTATACAGGGGTCTGAAGCTTTCTTT. Translating gives CASSIQGSEAFF.

The CDR3 spells CASSGTGGIETQYF. In DNA form, the CDR3 reads TGTGCCAGCAGCGGGACAGGGGGGATCGAGACCCAGTACTTC. The chain has TRBV9 and TRBJ2-5; 10 nucleotides agree with TRBD1. The germline gives CDR1 SGDLS, CDR2 YYNGEE. CDR3 length: 14 residues. Germline trimming cut 3 bases from V and 5 bases from J; bases unmatched to any gene: 4. Combining the CDR3 with reference TRBV9 and TRBJ2-5 gives the whole variable domain DSGVTQTPKHLITATGQRVTLRCSPRSGDLSVYWYQQSLDQGLQFLIQYYNGEERAKGNILERFSAQQFPDLHSELNLSSLELGDSALYFCASSGTGGIETQYFGPGTRLLVL.

This clone has only a few counts. The chain is built from TRBV4-3 and TRBJ2-2, with TRBD2 matching over 8 bases. Losses at the gene ends were 0 bases for V and 0 bases for J; bases not matched to a gene: 0. Germline V lookup: CDR1 LGHNA, CDR2 YSLEER. The CDR3 has 16 amino acids. The CDR3 DNA reads as TGCGCCAGCAGCCAAGAGGGACTAGCGAACACCGGGGAGCTGTTTTTT. As protein: CASSQEGLANTGELFF.

The CDR3 is CASSPRFAGATQETQYF. DNA of the CDR3: TGTGCCAGCAGTCCCCGTTTCGCGGGGGCCACACAAGAGACCCAGTACTTC. This chain uses TRBV9 with TRBJ2-5; D is perhaps TRBD2 (7 bases). This CDR3 is 17 amino acids long. V was trimmed by 5 bases and J by 2 bases, leaving 22 bases between them. CDR1 is SGDLS, CDR2 YYNGEE, per germline.

The chain links TRBV6-1 to TRBJ1-1, with no clear D. The V and J ends lost 6 bases and 6 bases respectively, with 14 bases between them. Germline CDR1 reads MNHNS; CDR2 reads SASEGT. The CDR3 is 13 residues long. DNA for the CDR3: TGTGCCAGCAGGTCCTCCGGTCGAGCTGAAGCTTTCTTT. It codes for CASRSSGRAEAFF.

The chain has TRBV19 and TRBJ1-2; D is uncertain. Germline V gene lookup returns CDR1 LNHDA and CDR2 SQIVND (reference sequence). The CDR3 has 13 amino acids. With 3 bases removed from V and 2 bases from J, the gap between germline ends came to 7 bases. Written as DNA, the CDR3 is TGTGCCAGTAGTATGTGGCAGAACTATGGCTACACCTTC. It codes for CASSMWQNYGYTF. The complete variable domain, with remaining parts taken from reference TRBV19 and TRBJ1-2, reads DGGITQSPKYLFRKEGQNVTLSCEQNLNHDAMYWYRQDPGQGLRLIYYSQIVNDFQKGDIAEGYSVSREKKESFPLTVTSAQKNPTAFYLCASSMWQNYGYTFGSGTRLTVV.

The CDR3 here is CASSSRQGQYF. The DNA for the CDR3 is TGTGCCAGCAGCTCCAGACAGGGCCAGTACTTC. This chain links TRBV5-6 with TRBJ2-5, with 7 bases lining up with TRBD1. The V segment lost 3 bases and the J segment 10 bases; nucleotides outside the gene matches: 3. The CDR3 extends over 11 amino acids. Looked up from germline, CDR1 is SGHDT and CDR2 is YYEEEE.